Listed below are T cell receptor beta chains from one sample, sequenced in a study of blood T cells in healthy people across ages. One entry per CDR3 protein results from TCRdb running MiXCR on the 5' RACE reads. The sample contains around 1.5 million distinct CDR3 sequences, roughly 64% of which appear only once. The sample comprised blood. Receptor source: a man aged 18 to 30 in good health. The CDR3 runs from the conserved cysteine through the conserved F or W. Each record gives: CDR3 protein, CDR3 DNA, clone size, D gene, J gene, V gene. D genes are given only for firm matches. Some rows have no size entry. The others give once, few or many, or a class for an expanded clone.

CASSLSTARYGYTF,TGTGCCAGCAGTTTATCCACAGCTCGTTATGGCTACACCTTC,-,-,TRBJ1-2,TRBV28
CASSYATAVRYGYTF,TGTGCCAGCAGTTACGCGACGGCGGTTAGGTATGGCTACACCTTC,-,-,TRBJ1-2,TRBV6-2/TRBV6-3
CASSPHPGELFF,TGTGCCAGCAGCCCCCACCCCGGGGAGCTGTTTTTT,-,-,TRBJ2-2,TRBV12-3/TRBV12-4
CASSWDSQGTQYF,TGTGCCAGCAGCTGGGACAGCCAAGGGACCCAGTACTTC,few,TRBD1,TRBJ2-5,TRBV7-2
CASSTGTTHYEQYF,TGTGCCAGCAGCACCGGGACAACCCACTACGAGCAGTACTTC,-,-,TRBJ2-7,TRBV7-9
CSARDLQGFYGYTF,TGCAGTGCTAGAGACCTACAGGGATTCTATGGCTACACCTTC,few,-,TRBJ1-2,TRBV20-1
CSARENTGPGYTF,TGCAGTGCTAGAGAAAATACAGGGCCCGGCTACACCTTC,-,-,TRBJ1-2,TRBV20-1
CSVFDRPNYGYTF,TGCAGCGTTTTCGACCGACCTAACTATGGCTACACCTTC,few,-,TRBJ1-2,TRBV29-1
CASSAGVGAKNIQYF,TGCGCCAGCAGTGCCGGGGTGGGGGCCAAAAACATTCAGTACTTC,-,-,TRBJ2-4,TRBV10-2
CASSLSLDGYTF,TGCGCCAGCAGCTTGAGTCTGGACGGCTACACCTTC,-,-,TRBJ1-2,TRBV5-1
CASPSVGGTDTQYF,TGTGCCAGCCCGTCGGTGGGGGGCACAGATACGCAGTATTTT,-,-,TRBJ2-3,TRBV6-5
CASSLSVRPGANVLTF,TGTGCCAGCAGCTTATCGGTGAGGCCTGGGGCCAACGTCCTGACTTTC,-,-,TRBJ2-6,TRBV11-2
CASSQPRDSLPYEQYF,TGTGCCAGCAGTCAACCAAGGGACAGCTTACCCTACGAGCAGTACTTC,-,TRBD1,TRBJ2-7,TRBV6-2/TRBV6-3
CASSLEAMSSYEQYF,TGTGCCAGCAGCTTAGAGGCAATGAGCTCCTACGAGCAGTACTTC,-,-,TRBJ2-7,TRBV7-9
CSARGIVYEQYF,TGCAGTGCTAGGGGGATTGTCTACGAGCAGTACTTC,once,-,TRBJ2-7,TRBV20-1
CAISEGLAGDREQFF,TGTGCCATCAGTGAGGGGCTAGCGGGAGATCGTGAGCAGTTCTTC,once,TRBD2,TRBJ2-1,TRBV10-3
CASTIGINSYEQYF,TGTGCCAGCACCATCGGGATTAATAGCTACGAGCAGTACTTC,few,-,TRBJ2-7,TRBV6-6
CASSSLAGGKRSYGYTF,TGTGCCAGCAGTTCCCTTGCAGGGGGTAAAAGAAGCTATGGCTACACCTTC,-,TRBD1,TRBJ1-2,TRBV27
CSVEVLGTGLNTEAFF,TGCAGCGTTGAAGTTCTCGGGACTGGGTTGAACACTGAAGCTTTCTTT,few,-,TRBJ1-1,TRBV29-1
CATSRAPRRGLNEKLFF,TGTGCCACCAGCAGAGCACCGAGGAGGGGGCTTAATGAAAAACTGTTTTTT,-,TRBD1,TRBJ1-4,TRBV15
CASSVAGIAYNEQFF,TGCGCCAGCAGCGTGGCAGGGATTGCCTACAATGAGCAGTTCTTC,-,-,TRBJ2-1,TRBV5-1
CASSNRTGITGEQYF,TGTGCCAGCAGCAACCGGACAGGGATAACGGGCGAGCAGTACTTC,-,TRBD1,TRBJ2-7,TRBV7-9
CASSVARSDTEAFF,TGTGCCAGCAGCGTAGCTAGGTCGGACACTGAAGCTTTCTTT,few,-,TRBJ1-1,TRBV9
CASSYSSLGHEQFF,TGTGCCAGCAGTTACTCGTCTCTAGGGCATGAGCAGTTCTTC,-,-,TRBJ2-1,TRBV6-2/TRBV6-3
CASSTPHIYYGYTF,TGTGCCAGCAGCACACCCCACATTTACTATGGCTACACCTTC,-,-,TRBJ1-2,TRBV12-3/TRBV12-4
CASSPKDWYKNIQYF,TGTGCCAGCAGCCCTAAGGACTGGTACAAAAACATTCAGTACTTC,-,-,TRBJ2-4,TRBV3-1
CASSLHGTDWNEQYF,TGTGCCAGCAGCCTTCACGGGACGGACTGGAACGAGCAGTACTTC,-,-,TRBJ2-7,TRBV11-2
CAISKGQGTSGYEQYF,TGTGCCATCAGTAAAGGACAGGGGACTAGCGGCTACGAGCAGTACTTC,-,TRBD2,TRBJ2-7,TRBV10-3
CASSEAAGGQQYF,TGTGCCAGCAGTGAAGCTGCAGGGGGCCAGCAGTACTTC,-,TRBD1,TRBJ2-4,TRBV2
CASRSSPYEQYF,TGCGCCAGCAGGAGCAGCCCCTACGAGCAGTACTTC,-,-,TRBJ2-7,TRBV10-2
CSVGFKYGYTF,TGCAGCGTTGGGTTTAAATATGGCTACACCTTC,few,-,TRBJ1-2,TRBV29-1